One sample yielded the 7 T cell receptor beta chains listed below, sequenced in a study of OX40 agonist ivuxolimab in advanced cancers. Clones were read by immunoSEQ multiplex PCR, and TCRdb kept only the in-frame ones, dropping some. The table lists 45,000 to 65,000 clones, roughly 83% of them singletons. This specimen was CD4+ or CD8+ T cells sorted from blood, taken in a trial of the OX40 agonist ivuxolimab. Receptors originate from an adult with an advanced solid tumor such as melanoma, head and neck, liver or kidney cancer.

The rearrangement joins TRBV19 to TRBJ2-1; tentatively, D is TRBD1 (5 bases). Per germline, CDR1 LNHDA and CDR2 SQIVND (reference sequence). The CDR3 spans 15 residues. The germline V and J ends were trimmed by 9 bases and 2 bases, with 17 bases remaining between them. CDR3: CASRSGAIPYNEQFF. The CDR3 nucleotides are TGTGCCAGCAGGAGTGGGGCCATTCCCTACAATGAGCAGTTCTTC.

The chain joins TRBV5-1 to TRBJ1-1; D remains ambiguous. In germline, CDR1 is SGHRS, CDR2 YFSETQ. V was pared by 0 bases and J by 0 bases, with 6 bases between. This CDR3 spans 14 amino acids. The CDR3 here is CASSLGALNTEAFF. CDR3 bases: TGCGCCAGCAGCTTGGGGGCTTTGAACACTGAAGCTTTCTTT.

There are a few counts of this clone. The chain combines TRBV10-3 with TRBJ2-7; 8 positions agree with TRBD2. This CDR3 is 15 amino acids long. Losses at the gene ends were 3 bases for V and 0 bases for J; bases not matched to a gene: 4. Germline V gene sequence: CDR1 ENHRY, CDR2 SYGVKD. Written as DNA, the CDR3 is TGTGCCATCAGTGACCTAGCGGGTGACTCCTACGAGCAGTACTTC. Its protein product is CAISDLAGDSYEQYF.

V is TRBV5-4 and J is TRBJ2-3; a weak D match, TRBD1 (6 bases). CDR1 and CDR2 from the germline V gene are SGHNT and YYREEE (reference sequence). V dropped 4 bases and J dropped 0 bases, with 12 bases sitting between them. The CDR3 spans 15 residues. The CDR3 DNA is TGTGCCAGCAGCCTAGGGGGTAAAAGCACAGATACGCAGTATTTT. Protein sequence: CASSLGGKSTDTQYF.

The chain combines TRBV4-1 with TRBJ1-1; TRBD1 is a possible D gene (6 bases). This CDR3 is built from 19 residues. The germline V and J ends were trimmed by 0 bases and 4 bases, with 24 bases remaining between them. Germline assignment: CDR1 MGHRA and CDR2 YSYEKL. CDR3: CASSQEVGLIGGRGTEAFF. The DNA for the CDR3 is TGCGCCAGCAGCCAAGAGGTAGGGTTAATCGGGGGGCGCGGCACTGAAGCTTTCTTT.

V gene TRBV4-1 combines with J gene TRBJ1-2; D not resolved. The CDR3 consists of 15 residues. V lost 1 base and J lost 7, with 16 bases in between. The germline gives CDR1 MGHRA, CDR2 YSYEKL. The CDR3 region is CASSQVTSEPRGYTF. The CDR3 nucleotides are TGCGCCAGCAGCCAAGTGACTTCCGAGCCTCGTGGCTACACCTTC.

The genes are TRBV7-9 and TRBJ1-1; D gene uncertain. Germline assignment: CDR1 SEHNR and CDR2 FQNEAQ (reference sequence). The CDR3 runs to 13 residues. Trimming removed 5 bases from V and 10 bases from J, with 17 bases in between. The CDR3 is CASSPPEGRRAFF. The CDR3 bases are TGTGCCAGCAGCCCCCCAGAGGGAAGGAGAGCTTTCTTT.